The sequence of this T cell receptor (beta chain) was determined in a study of response to subunit inactivated influenza vaccine. TCRdb re-derived calls from the RT-PCR reads in MiXCR, one entry per CDR3 protein. The sample carries approximately 300,000 distinct CDR3 sequences, approximately 20% recorded once. Findings of the study overall: It was the authors' suggestion that each seasonal influenza vaccination recruits few new T cells.

This clonotype was seen a handful of times. Its specificity is unknown. One end of the junction varies from germline; a read error may be responsible. The sequenced sample was PBMCs from blood, obtained less than 22 months after vaccination. This TCR derives from a man between 50 and 75 years old who received an inactivated influenza vaccine.

CDR3 amino acids: CASSLTGGETQYF. CDR3 nucleotides: TGTGCCAGCAGCTTGACAGGTGGGGAGACCCAGTACTTC. The rearrangement links TRBV5-1 to TRBJ2-5; tentative D call: TRBD1 (6 bases). Looked up from germline, CDR1 is SGHRS and CDR2 is YFSETQ. This CDR3 contains 13 residues.